This TCR beta chain stems from a study of T cells in Graves' hyperthyroidism and ophthalmopathy. The source material, RNA transcripts, was used to amplify TCR beta CDR3 regions. A set of HTBI primers served as the primers for a first-round RT-PCR of the TCR CDR3. A single record per CDR3 protein comes from TCRdb applying MiXCR to the multiplex PCR reads. The table includes 350,000 or so distinct CDR3 sequences, roughly 15% detected once. Whole-study results and caveats: Also found in blood were most expanded thyroid clonotypes above 0.001. Ophthalmopathy was identified by the model a median about six months ahead of onset.

Exclusion of patients followed from uncontrolled infection, other autoimmune disease, pregnancy or lactation. When hyperthyroidism was first diagnosed, the blood sample was taken, preceding any ophthalmopathy symptoms. The V end lost 9 bases, the J end lost 7 bases, and 7 bases lay between the germline ends. Germline lookup yields CDR1 MDHEN and CDR2 SYDVKM. The CDR3 is 10 amino acids. This clonotype has ten or more counts. As yet, its antigen is unknown. The sequence was obtained from a young woman with Graves' hyperthyroidism that later progressed to Graves' ophthalmopathy. The rearrangement links TRBV28 to TRBJ2-1; the D gene is possibly TRBD2 (6 bases). The sequenced sample consisted of blood. The CDR3 DNA reads TGTGCCAGTGGGGGGAATGAGCAGTTCTTC. It codes for CASGGNEQFF.